The 10 T cell receptor beta chains listed next were all sequenced from one sample in a study of T cell repertoires in cytomegalovirus infection. TCRdb processed the reads anew with MiXCR; each CDR3 protein has one entry. The sample holds about 47,000 distinct CDR3 sequences, less than 20% seen once. Which antigens these TCRs recognize remains unknown. The sequences come from CD8+ T cells from cultured PBMCs, collected from culture after CMV antigen stimulation. Every receptor here comes from a human donor in good health (CMV status not recorded). Some clones in this sample may be carry-over from other donors' samples.

The chain employs TRBV5-1 and TRBJ2-7; D is perhaps TRBD1 (6 bases). The CDR3 has 13 residues. CDR1 is SGHRS and CDR2 is YFSETQ in the germline V gene. V lost 0 bases and J lost 2, with 6 bases in between. The CDR3 nucleotides are TGCGCCAGCAGCTTGGACAGGGCCTACGAGCAGTACTTC. Translation gives CASSLDRAYEQYF.

This chain connects TRBV10-2 to TRBJ1-1; D is unresolved. Germline lookup yields CDR1 WSHSY and CDR2 SAAADI. V was clipped by 2 bases and J by 0 bases, with 7 bases between them. This CDR3 is built from 14 residues. DNA of the CDR3: TGCGCCAGCAGTGAGAGAACTCTGAACACTGAAGCTTTCTTT. Translating gives CASSERTLNTEAFF.

This clonotype was recorded a few times. The chain is built from TRBV12-3 or TRBV12-4 and TRBJ2-7; D perhaps matches TRBD2 (6 bases). The CDR3 has 14 amino acids. V shed 2 bases and J shed 4 bases, with 12 bases lying between them. The CDR3 loop reads CASSLKSGGYEQYF. The DNA of the CDR3 is TGTGCCAGCAGTTTAAAGTCAGGAGGGTACGAGCAGTACTTC.

In this sample, this clonotype turned up a few times. This chain joins TRBV4-1 and TRBJ1-6; D possibly corresponds to TRBD1 (5 bases). Germline CDR1 MGHRA, CDR2 YSYEKL. With 1 base removed from V and 0 bases from J, the gap between germline ends came to 19 bases. The CDR3 is 20 amino acids. For the CDR3, the DNA is TGCGCCAGCAGCCAAGCGGGGGGACTTCCGACGAGCTCCTATAATTCACCCCTCCACTTT. It codes for CASSQAGGLPTSSYNSPLHF.

The CDR3 sequence: CASSPRTSGAYTDTQYF. CDR3 bases: TGTGCCAGCAGCCCACGGACTAGCGGGGCCTACACAGATACGCAGTATTTT. The chain combines TRBV7-2 with TRBJ2-3, with TRBD2 matching over 12 bases. The germline CDR1 and CDR2 sequences are SGHTA and FQGNSA. With V trimmed by 5 bases and J by 2 bases, 8 bases remained unmatched. This CDR3 region has 17 residues.

This clonotype was found a few times. The V gene is TRBV10-3, the J gene TRBJ1-2, with D tentatively TRBD1 (5 bases). Trimming removed 9 bases at V and 7 bases at J, with 15 bases between. Germline V gene data show CDR1 as ENHRY and CDR2 as SYGVKD. The length of the CDR3 is 12 residues. The CDR3 region is CAILRGQSGYTF. Written as DNA, the CDR3 is TGTGCCATTCTCCGGGGCCAGAGTGGCTACACCTTC.

This clonotype was detected a few times. This chain connects TRBV20-1 to TRBJ2-7; D might be TRBD1 (7 bases). The ends were cut back, 3 bases at V and 1 base at J, with 13 bases in the middle. Per germline, CDR1 DFQATT and CDR2 SNEGSKA (reference sequence). The CDR3 consists of 14 residues. The chain's CDR3 is CSARGGQVSYEQYF. The CDR3 DNA reads TGCAGTGCTAGGGGAGGACAGGTGTCCTACGAGCAGTACTTC.

The J gene is TRBJ2-5, the V gene TRBV7-9, with D possibly matching TRBD2 (5 bases). CDR3 length equals 15 residues. Germline CDR1 SEHNR, CDR2 FQNEAQ (reference sequence). The V and J ends lost 2 bases and 2 bases respectively, with 12 bases between them. The CDR3 loop reads CASSLPERLQETQYF. The CDR3 DNA is TGTGCCAGCAGCTTACCTGAAAGACTACAAGAGACCCAGTACTTC.

The chain couples TRBV15 to TRBJ1-5; D not resolved. The V gene lost 1 base and the J gene lost 0 bases, with 1 base spanning the gap. CDR3 size: 13 residues. CDR1 LNHNV and CDR2 YYDKDF come from the germline V gene (reference sequence). The chain's CDR3 is CATSRGSNQPQHF. The DNA of the CDR3 is TGTGCCACCAGCAGAGGTAGCAATCAGCCCCAGCATTTT.

This clonotype was detected only a few times. The V call is TRBV12-3 or TRBV12-4, the J call TRBJ1-6; 7 bases are a match to TRBD1. Trimming removed 3 bases from V and 5 bases from J; junction bases left unmatched: 13. The CDR3 loop spans 18 amino acids. CDR3 DNA: TGTGCCAGCAGTTTCTTGGTAGGGCAGGGGGTCCATAATTCACCCCTCCACTTT. Protein product: CASSFLVGQGVHNSPLHF.